These T cell receptor beta chains were read from a single sample in a study of cytomegalovirus exposure and HLA in healthy donors. TCRdb's table, derived via immunoSEQ multiplex PCR, lists solely in-frame clones and lacks some. Of under 200,000 clones in the sample, around 81% were seen once. Input material: PBMCs. The receptors come from a woman aged 25-40 years in good health and CMV-seropositive. Both conserved end residues are part of each CDR3. The order of the fields is CDR3 protein, J gene, V gene.

CASSDQGNPSNEQFF | TRBJ2-1 | TRBV19
CASSLRLVVGEQFF | TRBJ2-1 | TRBV13
CASSLGAVTHEQYF | TRBJ2-7 | TRBV5-1
CASTLDSFSYEQYF | TRBJ2-7 | TRBV6-6
CASSQLTGGNQPQHF | TRBJ1-5 | TRBV4-3
CASSSWTASTDTQYF | TRBJ2-3 | TRBV7-9
CASSFREPDRGPSGANVLTF | TRBJ2-6 | TRBV7-8
CASSTSGQGPDTQYF | TRBJ2-3 | TRBV27
CASSSNTGETQYF | TRBJ2-5 | TRBV5-4
CASSEMGRSANGYTF | TRBJ1-2 | TRBV6-1
CASSLYARALNTEAFF | TRBJ1-1 | TRBV7-2
CATSRGGSGDNQPQHF | TRBJ1-5 | TRBV15
CASSFRDNGYTF | TRBJ1-2 | TRBV19
CASSLHSSSYEQYF | TRBJ2-7 | TRBV4-3
CASSRRQGGPYEQYF | TRBJ2-7 | TRBV4-3
CASSPPGQRYQRDNEQFF | TRBJ2-1 | TRBV18
CASSWGQGSKETQYF | TRBJ2-5 | TRBV28
CASSLVSETQYF | TRBJ2-5 | TRBV5-6
CASSRGLLDTQYF | TRBJ2-3 | TRBV6-5
CASRTGYGYTF | TRBJ1-2 | TRBV28
CAWFAGTAENIQYF | TRBJ2-4 | TRBV30
CASSPAGHVNTEAFF | TRBJ1-1 | TRBV28
CASSESRGGEQYF | TRBJ2-7 | TRBV10-1
CASSQMTGAGQETQYF | TRBJ2-5 | TRBV5-1
CASSLGGQGNEQFF | TRBJ2-1 | TRBV5-1
CSALQGINEQYF | TRBJ2-7 | TRBV29-1
CASSQTSGLQSDTQYF | TRBJ2-3 | TRBV4-3
CASSRGTREKLFF | TRBJ1-4 | TRBV27
CAWRGTGDHNSPLHF | TRBJ1-6 | TRBV30
CASSLGDRGPNTEAFF | TRBJ1-1 | TRBV5-1
CASHDSSGANVLTF | TRBJ2-6 | TRBV6-5
CASSLPGANYGYTF | TRBJ1-2 | TRBV5-4
CAWSFGSPGNTIYF | TRBJ1-3 | TRBV30
CASSDFLLMMTGEQYF | TRBJ2-7 | TRBV2
CASSRDSFSNTEAFF | TRBJ1-1 | TRBV2
CASSEAEINYGYTF | TRBJ1-2 | TRBV2
CASSLPGTSSINEQFF | TRBJ2-1 | TRBV5-4
CASKQGGGGSYEQYF | TRBJ2-7 | TRBV7-2
CASSRQSMNTEAFF | TRBJ1-1 | TRBV6-5
CASSRTGSNQPQHF | TRBJ1-5 | TRBV7-9
CASSIRGQSFSNQPQHF | TRBJ1-5 | TRBV19
CASSLEHRTDTQYF | TRBJ2-3 | TRBV7-8
CASSLGQDYNEQFF | TRBJ2-1 | TRBV5-1
CASNSPGDNEQFF | TRBJ2-1 | TRBV28
CASSFVRERNTEAFF | TRBJ1-1 | TRBV7-9
CASRRAGAGGEQYF | TRBJ2-7 | TRBV5-1
CAWSPQGANQPQHF | TRBJ1-5 | TRBV30
CASSLAGASSYEQYF | TRBJ2-7 | TRBV7-2
CASSSGTGGNSPLHF | TRBJ1-6 | TRBV27
CASSSPTGMNTEAFF | TRBJ1-1 | TRBV5-4
CASSLARQRGYTF | TRBJ1-2 | TRBV5-4